This T cell receptor beta chain derives from a study of cytomegalovirus exposure and HLA in healthy donors. Overall study: A subsequent analysis stated that the 120 validation repertoires were run on the same platform as the approximately 700 first-cohort repertoires.

The study, taken as a whole, reports: CMV antigen specificity was confirmed in vitro for three CMV-associated chains. Both high specificity and high sensitivity reportedly marked the classifier's diagnosis of cytomegalovirus status. The study labeled under 200 TCR beta chains cytomegalovirus-associated.

This clone was seen only once. What it binds is unknown. J lost 2 bases, V lost 4 bases, and 0 bases had no gene match. The CDR3 has 14 amino acids. Germline values: CDR1 SNHLY, CDR2 FYNNEI. Measured with immunoSEQ multiplex PCR; TCRdb has only the in-frame clones, and not every one. The profile covers more than 300,000 clones, with around 86% appearing a single time and roughly 0.8% taken by the ten largest. The chain is built from TRBV2 and TRBJ2-7; TRBD2 matches 12 bases. This sequence was found in a woman between 18 and 29 years old in good health and CMV-seronegative. Sequencing input: PBMCs. The DNA of the CDR3 is TGTGCCAGCAGTGCTAGCGGGAGGGCCTACGAGCAGTACTTC. This encodes CASSASGRAYEQYF. Supplemented by reference TRBV2 and TRBJ2-7, the full variable domain reads EPEVTQTPSHQVTQMGQEVILRCVPISNHLYFYWYRQILGQKVEFLVSFYNNEISEKSEIFDDQFSVERPDGSNFTLKIRSTKLEDSAMYFCASSASGRAYEQYFGPGTRLTVT.